This paragraph reports one T cell receptor (beta chain). The target antigen is unknown. Germline values: CDR1 SGHNT, CDR2 YYREEE (reference sequence). The V and J ends lost 5 bases and 3 bases, in that order; junction bases with no gene match: 10. This CDR3 region has 17 residues. This entry belongs to a study of cytomegalovirus exposure and HLA in healthy donors. Both 60 Vbeta primers and 13 Jbeta primers went into the PCR. Produced via immunoSEQ multiplex PCR; TCRdb's table is partial and in-frame only. The sample records some 250,000 clones, 75% to 85% being singletons. Overall study results and limits: In vitro testing confirmed a few CMV-associated chains as specific for CMV antigens. TCR beta V- and J-gene trimming was later associated with a missense DCLRE1C variant.

The source material was PBMCs. This TCR came from a woman aged 55-70 years in good health and CMV-seropositive. This chain uses TRBV5-4 with TRBJ2-2, with TRBD2 identical over 10 bases. DNA of the CDR3: TGTGCCAGCAGATTATCGCCGGGACTAGCGTACACCGGGGAGCTGTTTTTT. Protein product: CASRLSPGLAYTGELFF.